The clone carrying this T cell receptor beta chain was seen more than once but under ten times. A much larger clonotype is one base distant, so this may be a read error. Here the CDR3 omits its conserved ending phenylalanine or tryptophan, so a read error is the likely source. The data belong to a study of tumor and adjacent non-tumor tissue in lung cancer. Study-wide background: Patients comprised about a dozen adenocarcinoma, 2 squamous cell carcinoma and 1 small cell lung cancer. Aged about 30 to 85 years, patients included 10 men and roughly 5 women with stage I to III disease. On average, productive TCRbeta reads reached 4 million to 5 million per sample.

TCRbeta libraries were built with three rounds of nested PCR, modified from ARM-PCR. MiXCR, run by TCRdb on the multiplex PCR reads, gives a single entry per CDR3 protein. The sample has tens of thousands of distinct CDR3 sequences, 74% seen once; the top ten hold 20% to 25%. The template was RNA from unsorted bulk tissue. More than 3 cm separated this lung sample from the edge of the tumor. The V and J ends lost 3 bases and 4 bases respectively, with 10 bases between them. The CDR3 has 14 residues. V usage is TRBV12-3 or TRBV12-4 and J usage is TRBJ1-5; D is possibly TRBD1 (6 bases). The material sequenced was distant non-tumor lung tissue. The TCR originated in a woman aged 55-75 years with non-small cell lung cancer. For the CDR3, the DNA is TGTGCCAGCAGTTTGGGCGGGACAAATCAGCCCCAGCATTCT. It is translated as CASSLGGTNQPQHS.